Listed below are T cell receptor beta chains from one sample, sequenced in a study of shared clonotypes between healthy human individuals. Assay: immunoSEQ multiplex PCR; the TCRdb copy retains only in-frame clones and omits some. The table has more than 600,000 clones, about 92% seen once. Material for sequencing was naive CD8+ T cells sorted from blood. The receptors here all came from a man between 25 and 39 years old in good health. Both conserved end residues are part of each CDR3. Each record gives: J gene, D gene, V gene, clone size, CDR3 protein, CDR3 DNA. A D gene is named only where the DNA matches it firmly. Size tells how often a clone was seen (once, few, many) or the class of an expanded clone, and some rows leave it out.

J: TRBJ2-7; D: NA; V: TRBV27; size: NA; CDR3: CASRGLGGFYEQYF; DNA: TGTGCCAGCAGGGGCCTAGGGGGGTTCTACGAGCAGTACTTC
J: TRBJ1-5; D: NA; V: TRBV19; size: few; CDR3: CASRNPGTRNQPQHF; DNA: TGTGCCAGTAGGAACCCCGGGACGAGGAATCAGCCCCAGCATTTT
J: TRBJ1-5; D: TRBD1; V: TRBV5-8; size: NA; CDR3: CASSPGQGNQPQHF; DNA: TGTGCCAGCAGCCCGGGACAGGGGAATCAGCCCCAGCATTTT
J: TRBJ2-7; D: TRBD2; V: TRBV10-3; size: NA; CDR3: CAISGILDSGRVGISSYEQYF; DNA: TGTGCCATCAGTGGCATCTTGGATAGCGGGAGGGTGGGAATAAGCTCCTACGAGCAGTACTTC
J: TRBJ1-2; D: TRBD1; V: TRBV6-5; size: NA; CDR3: CASSLTGAHGYTF; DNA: TGTGCCAGCAGCTTGACAGGGGCCCACGGCTACACCTTC
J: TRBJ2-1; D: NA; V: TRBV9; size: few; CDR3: CASSVGQYNEQFF; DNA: TGTGCCAGCAGCGTAGGGCAGTACAATGAGCAGTTCTTC
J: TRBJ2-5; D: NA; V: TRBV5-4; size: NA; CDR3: CASSLERFGAGGQETQYF; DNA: TGTGCCAGCAGCTTAGAACGCTTTGGGGCAGGAGGCCAAGAGACCCAGTACTTC
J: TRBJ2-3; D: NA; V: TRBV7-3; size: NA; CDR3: CASSLTSGGGSTDTQYF; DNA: TGTGCCAGCAGCTTAACTTCTGGCGGCGGGTCAACAGATACGCAGTATTTT
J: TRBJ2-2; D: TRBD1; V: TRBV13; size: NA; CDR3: CASSPWTGGTGELFF; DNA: TGTGCCAGCAGCCCGTGGACAGGGGGCACCGGGGAGCTGTTTTTT
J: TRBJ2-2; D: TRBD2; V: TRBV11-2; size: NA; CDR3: CASSEGLAGINTGELFF; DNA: TGTGCCAGCAGCGAGGGACTAGCGGGAATTAACACCGGGGAGCTGTTTTTT
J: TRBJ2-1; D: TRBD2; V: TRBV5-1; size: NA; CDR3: CASAKEGLAGGHSSYNEQFF; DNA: TGCGCCAGCGCGAAGGAGGGACTAGCGGGAGGCCACAGCTCCTACAATGAGCAGTTCTTC
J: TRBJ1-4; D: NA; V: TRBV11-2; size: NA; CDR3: CASSPPRAGEKLFF; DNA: TGTGCCAGCAGCCCACCTAGGGCAGGGGAAAAACTGTTTTTT
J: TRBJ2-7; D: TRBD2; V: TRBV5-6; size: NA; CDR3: CASSGLAGFYEQYF; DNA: TGTGCCAGCAGCGGACTAGCGGGATTCTACGAGCAGTACTTC
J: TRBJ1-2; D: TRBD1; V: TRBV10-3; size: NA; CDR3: CAISEWTGPNSYGYTF; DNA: TGTGCCATCAGTGAGTGGACAGGGCCGAATAGCTATGGCTACACCTTC
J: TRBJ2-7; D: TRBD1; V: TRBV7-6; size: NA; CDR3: CASSFGTEVYEQYF; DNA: TGTGCCAGCAGCTTCGGGACAGAAGTCTACGAGCAGTACTTC
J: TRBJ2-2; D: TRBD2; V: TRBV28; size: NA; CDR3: CASSFPLAEATTGELFF; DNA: TGTGCCAGCAGTTTCCCTCTAGCGGAGGCCACTACCGGGGAGCTGTTTTTT
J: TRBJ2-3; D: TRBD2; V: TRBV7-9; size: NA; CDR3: CASIPSGGTDTQYF; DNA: TGTGCCAGCATCCCTAGCGGAGGCACAGATACGCAGTATTTT
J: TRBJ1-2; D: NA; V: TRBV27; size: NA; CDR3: CATADNAYGYTF; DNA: TGTGCCACCGCCGACAACGCGTATGGCTACACCTTC
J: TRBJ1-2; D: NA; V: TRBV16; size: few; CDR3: CASSLTPGLTF; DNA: TGTGCCAGCAGCCTCACCCCCGGGCTCACCTTC
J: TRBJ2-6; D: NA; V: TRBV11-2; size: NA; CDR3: CASPSPGANVLTF; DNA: TGTGCCAGCCCCTCCCCGGGGGCCAACGTCCTGACTTTC
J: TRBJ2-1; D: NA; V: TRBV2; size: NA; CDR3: CASSEASPGTPGNSKQFF; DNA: TGTGCCAGCAGTGAAGCCTCACCGGGGACCCCCGGAAATAGCAAGCAGTTCTTC
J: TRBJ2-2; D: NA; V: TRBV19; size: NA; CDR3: CASLDWAGVGDTGELFF; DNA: TGTGCCAGCCTGGACTGGGCAGGGGTCGGTGACACCGGGGAGCTGTTTTTT
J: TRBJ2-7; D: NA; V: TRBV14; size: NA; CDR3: CASSGQTTVHEQYF; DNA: TGTGCCAGCAGCGGACAGACAACGGTGCACGAGCAGTACTTC
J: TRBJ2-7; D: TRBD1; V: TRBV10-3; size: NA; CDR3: CAISESRQGANYEQYF; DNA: TGTGCCATCAGTGAGTCCAGGCAGGGGGCCAACTACGAGCAGTACTTC
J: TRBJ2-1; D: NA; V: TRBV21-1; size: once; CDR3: CASSKDSGQGTYNEQFF; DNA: TGTGCCAGCAGCAAAGATAGTGGGCAGGGGACCTACAATGAGCAGTTCTTC
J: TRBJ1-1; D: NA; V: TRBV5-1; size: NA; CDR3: CASSLRTDRGGSFF; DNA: TGCGCCAGCAGCCTCCGGACGGACCGGGGAGGGTCTTTCTTT
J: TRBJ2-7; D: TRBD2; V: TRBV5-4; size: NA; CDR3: CASSFGLAVTYEQYF; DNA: TGTGCCAGCAGCTTCGGACTAGCGGTCACCTACGAGCAGTACTTC
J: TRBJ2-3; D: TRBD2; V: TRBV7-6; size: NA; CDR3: CASSSRLAGPDKAGTDTQYF; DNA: TGTGCCAGCAGCAGCCGACTAGCGGGGCCGGACAAGGCGGGCACAGATACGCAGTATTTT
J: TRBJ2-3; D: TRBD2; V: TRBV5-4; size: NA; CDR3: CASSIGLAGVTDTQYF; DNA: TGTGCCAGCAGCATTGGGCTAGCGGGAGTGACAGATACGCAGTATTTT
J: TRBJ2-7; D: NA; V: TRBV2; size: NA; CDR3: CASNPEDSYEQYF; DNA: TGTGCCAGCAACCCCGAAGACTCCTACGAGCAGTACTTC
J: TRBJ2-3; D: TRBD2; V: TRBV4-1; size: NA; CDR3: CASSQSRTSGRPDTQYF; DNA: TGCGCCAGCAGCCAATCAAGGACTAGCGGGAGACCAGATACGCAGTATTTT
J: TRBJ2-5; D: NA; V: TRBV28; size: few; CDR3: CASSSGGIWEARRSEYF; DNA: TGTGCCAGCAGTTCCGGCGGGATTTGGGAGGCCCGACGGTCTGAGTACTTC
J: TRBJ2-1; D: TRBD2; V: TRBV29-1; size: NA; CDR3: CSVEGLAGEGEQFF; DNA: TGCAGCGTTGAAGGGCTAGCGGGAGAGGGTGAGCAGTTCTTC
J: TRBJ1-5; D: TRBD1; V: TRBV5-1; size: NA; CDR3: CASSLYPRTGRNVNQPQHF; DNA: TGCGCCAGCAGCTTGTATCCCCGGACAGGGAGGAACGTCAATCAGCCCCAGCATTTT
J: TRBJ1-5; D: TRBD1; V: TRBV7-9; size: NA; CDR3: CASSSGQGEQPQHF; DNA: TGTGCCAGCAGCTCAGGACAGGGTGAGCAGCCCCAGCATTTT
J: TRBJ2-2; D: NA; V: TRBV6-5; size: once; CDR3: CASSLPGLGELFF; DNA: TGTGCCAGCAGTTTGCCGGGCCTTGGGGAGCTGTTTTTT
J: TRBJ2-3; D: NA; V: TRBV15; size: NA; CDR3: CATSRDLTRGHALDTQYF; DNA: TGTGCCACCAGCAGAGATCTTACCCGGGGGCACGCTTTGGATACGCAGTATTTT
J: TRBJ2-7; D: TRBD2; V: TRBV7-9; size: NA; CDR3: CASSLGTSNEQYF; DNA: TGTGCCAGCAGCCTCGGGACTAGCAACGAGCAGTACTTC
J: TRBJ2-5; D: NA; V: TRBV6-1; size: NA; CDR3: CASSEWETQYF; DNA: TGTGCCAGCAGTGAATGGGAGACCCAGTACTTC
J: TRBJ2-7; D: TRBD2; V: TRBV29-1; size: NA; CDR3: CSVEGTSDSYEQYF; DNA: TGCAGCGTTGAAGGGACTAGCGACTCCTACGAGCAGTACTTC
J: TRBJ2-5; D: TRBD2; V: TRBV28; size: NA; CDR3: CASSFGTSRTLQETQYF; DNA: TGTGCCAGCAGCTTCGGGACTAGCAGAACACTTCAAGAGACCCAGTACTTC
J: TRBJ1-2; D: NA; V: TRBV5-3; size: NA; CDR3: CARSPIRGEGGYTF; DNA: TGTGCCAGAAGCCCCATACGGGGGGAAGGTGGCTACACCTTC
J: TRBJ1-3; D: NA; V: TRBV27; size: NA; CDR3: CASSLYRDRDSGNTIYF; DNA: TGTGCCAGCAGTTTATACCGGGACCGCGACTCTGGAAACACCATATATTTT
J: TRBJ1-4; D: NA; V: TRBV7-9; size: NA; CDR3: CASSLAWQVEKLFF; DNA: TGTGCCAGCAGCTTAGCATGGCAGGTCGAAAAACTGTTTTTT
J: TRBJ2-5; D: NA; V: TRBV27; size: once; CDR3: CASSLSGIQETQYF; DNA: TGTGCCAGCAGTTTATCGGGGATACAAGAGACCCAGTACTTC
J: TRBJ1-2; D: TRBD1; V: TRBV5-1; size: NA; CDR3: CASSLAANRGYGYTF; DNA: TGCGCCAGCAGCTTGGCCGCGAACAGGGGATATGGCTACACCTTC
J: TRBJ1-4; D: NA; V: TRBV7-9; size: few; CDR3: CASSFGGEFEEKLFF; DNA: TGTGCCAGCAGCTTCGGTGGGGAGTTTGAGGAAAAACTGTTTTTT
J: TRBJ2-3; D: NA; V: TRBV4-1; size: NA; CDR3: CASSQTPHYRDTQYF; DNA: TGCGCCAGCAGCCAAACCCCGCACTACCGAGATACGCAGTATTTT
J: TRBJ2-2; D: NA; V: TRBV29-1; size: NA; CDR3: CSVVRTGELFF; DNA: TGCAGCGTTGTAAGAACCGGGGAGCTGTTTTTT
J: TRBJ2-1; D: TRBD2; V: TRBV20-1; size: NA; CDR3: CSALAGDTGFF; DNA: TGCAGTGCTTTAGCGGGAGATACGGGGTTCTTC
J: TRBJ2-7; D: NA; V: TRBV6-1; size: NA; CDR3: CASSETGLSYEQYF; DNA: TGTGCCAGCAGTGAGACCGGCCTCAGCTACGAGCAGTACTTC
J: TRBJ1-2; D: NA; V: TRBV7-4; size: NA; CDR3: CASSETGSYGYTF; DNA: TGTGCCAGCAGCGAAACAGGGTCCTATGGCTACACCTTC
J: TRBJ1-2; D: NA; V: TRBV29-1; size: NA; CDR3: CSAADGLINTF; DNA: TGCAGCGCCGCGGACGGTTTAATAAACACCTTC
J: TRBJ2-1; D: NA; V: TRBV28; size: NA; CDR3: CASSRSRYNEQFF; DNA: TGTGCCAGCAGCCGAAGCCGGTACAATGAGCAGTTCTTC
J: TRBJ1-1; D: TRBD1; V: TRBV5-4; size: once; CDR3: CASSPGGSGTEAFF; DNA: TGTGCCAGCAGCCCAGGGGGGAGCGGCACTGAAGCTTTCTTT
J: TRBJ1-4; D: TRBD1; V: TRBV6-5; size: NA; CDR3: CASHDRGRNEKLFF; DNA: TGTGCCAGCCACGACAGGGGGCGGAATGAAAAACTGTTTTTT
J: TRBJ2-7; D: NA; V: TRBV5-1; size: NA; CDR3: CASSLAGSEQYF; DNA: TGCGCCAGCAGCTTGGCCGGAAGCGAGCAGTACTTC
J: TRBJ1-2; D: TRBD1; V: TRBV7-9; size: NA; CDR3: CASSFPGQGGAGYTF; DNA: TGTGCCAGCAGCTTCCCAGGACAGGGAGGTGCTGGCTACACCTTC
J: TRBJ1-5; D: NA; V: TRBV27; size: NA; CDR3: CASSLGVNQPQHF; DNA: TGTGCCAGCAGTTTAGGCGTCAATCAGCCCCAGCATTTT